This is a list of T cell receptor beta chains from one sample in a study of OX40 agonist ivuxolimab in advanced cancers. The repertoire was sequenced with immunoSEQ multiplex PCR; TCRdb's copy has only in-frame clones and lacks some. Here the sample spans roughly 72,000 clones, approximately 84% being singletons. The sequences come from CD4+ or CD8+ T cells sorted from blood, collected in a trial of the OX40 agonist ivuxolimab. The receptor set was obtained from an adult with an advanced solid tumor such as melanoma, head and neck, liver or kidney cancer. CDR3s include the opening cysteine and the closing phenylalanine or tryptophan. Fields, in order: J gene, V gene, D gene, clone size, CDR3 protein, CDR3 DNA. The D gene is left open where the match is weak. Clone sizes are given selectively: once, few, many, or a class where the clone is expanded.

J: TRBJ1-1
V: TRBV6-5
D: .
size: few
CDR3: CASRYKANTEAFF
DNA: TGTGCCAGCAGGTATAAAGCGAACACTGAAGCTTTCTTT

J: TRBJ1-3
V: TRBV4-1
D: .
size: .
CDR3: CASSPSIQGSGNTIYF
DNA: TGCGCCAGCAGCCCCTCTATACAGGGATCGGGAAACACCATATATTTT

J: TRBJ1-5
V: TRBV2
D: .
size: few
CDR3: CASSEWAVRSNQPQHF
DNA: TGTGCCAGCAGTGAATGGGCAGTCCGTAGCAATCAGCCCCAGCATTTT

J: TRBJ1-2
V: TRBV4-1
D: .
size: .
CDR3: CASSGTGTDSNYGYTF
DNA: TGCGCCAGCAGCGGCACCGGGACGGATTCTAACTATGGCTACACCTTC

J: TRBJ1-5
V: TRBV4-1
D: .
size: once
CDR3: CASSLGGAGQPQHF
DNA: TGCGCCAGCAGCCTGGGAGGGGCCGGTCAGCCCCAGCATTTT

J: TRBJ2-5
V: TRBV6-1
D: .
size: .
CDR3: CASSKGEETQYF
DNA: TGTGCCAGCAGCAAGGGAGAAGAGACCCAGTACTTC

J: TRBJ1-4
V: TRBV6-6
D: .
size: .
CDR3: CASSYRGSGTNEKLFF
DNA: TGTGCCAGCAGTTACAGGGGGAGTGGAACTAATGAAAAACTGTTTTTT

J: TRBJ2-2
V: TRBV2
D: TRBD1
size: once
CDR3: CASREPGQGTGELFF
DNA: TGTGCCAGCAGAGAACCGGGACAGGGGACCGGGGAGCTGTTTTTT

J: TRBJ1-5
V: TRBV7-9
D: .
size: .
CDR3: CASSLDREGKPQHF
DNA: TGTGCCAGCAGCTTAGATAGGGAGGGGAAGCCCCAGCATTTT

J: TRBJ1-2
V: TRBV5-1
D: TRBD1
size: .
CDR3: CASRGQPEYGYTF
DNA: TGCGCCAGCAGGGGACAGCCTGAGTATGGCTACACCTTC

J: TRBJ2-5
V: TRBV10-1
D: .
size: .
CDR3: CASSESIGTETQYF
DNA: TGCGCCAGCAGTGAAAGTATAGGGACAGAGACCCAGTACTTC

J: TRBJ1-5
V: TRBV6-4
D: .
size: .
CDR3: CASSVDGNQPQHF
DNA: TGTGCCAGCAGTGTCGACGGGAATCAGCCCCAGCATTTT

J: TRBJ1-1
V: TRBV5-8
D: .
size: few
CDR3: CASSSPGLATEAFF
DNA: TGTGCCAGCAGCTCACCGGGACTGGCAACTGAAGCTTTCTTT

J: TRBJ2-1
V: TRBV19
D: .
size: .
CDR3: CASSSPAGGVYNEQFF
DNA: TGTGCCAGTAGTAGCCCCGCCGGGGGCGTTTACAATGAGCAGTTCTTC

J: TRBJ2-2
V: TRBV5-6
D: .
size: .
CDR3: CASSQRDSGELFF
DNA: TGTGCCAGCAGCCAGCGGGACAGCGGGGAGCTGTTTTTT

J: TRBJ2-1
V: TRBV7-3
D: TRBD2
size: .
CDR3: CATSHGGNENEQFF
DNA: TGTGCCACCTCCCACGGGGGGAACGAAAATGAGCAGTTCTTC

J: TRBJ2-3
V: TRBV4-2
D: .
size: .
CDR3: CASSLTPTTDTQYF
DNA: TGTGCCAGCAGCCTGACACCTACCACAGATACGCAGTATTTT

J: TRBJ1-1
V: TRBV7-9
D: .
size: .
CDR3: CASSFGEGTEAFF
DNA: TGTGCCAGCAGCTTCGGGGAGGGGACTGAAGCTTTCTTT

J: TRBJ2-2
V: TRBV2
D: TRBD1
size: .
CDR3: CASNPGQGYDGELFF
DNA: TGTGCCAGCAATCCGGGACAGGGGTATGACGGGGAGCTGTTTTTT

J: TRBJ1-2
V: TRBV6-5
D: TRBD1
size: few
CDR3: CASSKPGQGAWGYTF
DNA: TGTGCCAGCAGTAAACCGGGACAGGGGGCCTGGGGCTACACCTTC

J: TRBJ1-1
V: TRBV6-5
D: .
size: .
CDR3: CASSSPGGRENTEAFF
DNA: TGTGCCAGCAGTTCCCCGGGGGGACGAGAGAACACTGAAGCTTTCTTT

J: TRBJ1-2
V: TRBV7-2
D: .
size: .
CDR3: CASSLDLNYGYTF
DNA: TGTGCCAGCAGCCTGGACTTAAACTATGGCTACACCTTC

J: TRBJ2-5
V: TRBV6-5
D: .
size: .
CDR3: CASRPVGLTETQYF
DNA: TGTGCCAGCAGACCAGTGGGACTGACGGAGACCCAGTACTTC

J: TRBJ1-1
V: TRBV5-1
D: TRBD1
size: .
CDR3: CASSTQGSGAEAFF
DNA: TGCGCCAGCAGCACACAGGGGTCTGGAGCTGAAGCTTTCTTT

J: TRBJ2-3
V: TRBV5-1
D: .
size: .
CDR3: CASSPGGAQRADTQYF
DNA: TGCGCCAGCAGCCCCGGGGGTGCTCAGAGGGCAGATACGCAGTATTTT

J: TRBJ1-2
V: TRBV15
D: .
size: .
CDR3: CATSARTGTSYTF
DNA: TGTGCCACCAGCGCCCGAACAGGCACAAGCTACACCTTC

J: TRBJ1-2
V: TRBV19
D: TRBD1
size: .
CDR3: CASSSGQGAYYGYTF
DNA: TGTGCCAGTAGTTCGGGACAGGGGGCCTACTATGGCTACACCTTC

J: TRBJ1-5
V: TRBV4-3
D: .
size: large
CDR3: CASSQGLGQGNQPQHF
DNA: TGCGCCAGCAGCCAAGGTTTAGGACAAGGAAATCAGCCCCAGCATTTT

J: TRBJ2-3
V: TRBV7-2
D: .
size: .
CDR3: CASSLDRASTDTQYF
DNA: TGTGCCAGCAGCTTAGACAGGGCGAGCACAGATACGCAGTATTTT